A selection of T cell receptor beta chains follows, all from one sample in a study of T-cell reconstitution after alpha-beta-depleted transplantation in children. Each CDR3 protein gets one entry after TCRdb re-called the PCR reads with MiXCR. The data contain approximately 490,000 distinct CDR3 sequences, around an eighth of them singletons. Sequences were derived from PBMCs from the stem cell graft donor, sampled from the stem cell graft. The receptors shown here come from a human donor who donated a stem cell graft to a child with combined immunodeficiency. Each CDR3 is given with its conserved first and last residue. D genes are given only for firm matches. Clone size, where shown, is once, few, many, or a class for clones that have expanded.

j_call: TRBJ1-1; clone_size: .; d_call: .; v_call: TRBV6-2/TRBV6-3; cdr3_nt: TGTGCCAGCAGTTACGAGCCTTGGCAGAATTGGAACACTGAAGCTTTCTTT; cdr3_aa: CASSYEPWQNWNTEAFF
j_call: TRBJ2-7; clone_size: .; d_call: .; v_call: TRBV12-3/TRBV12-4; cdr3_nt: TGTGCCAGCAGTTTGGCCCGCCCGGGCTTCTACGAGCAGTACTTC; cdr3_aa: CASSLARPGFYEQYF
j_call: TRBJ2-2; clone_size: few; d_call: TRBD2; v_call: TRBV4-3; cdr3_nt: TGCGCCAGCAGCCAAGGGACTAGCGGGAGTTACACCGGGGAGCTGTTTTTT; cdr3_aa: CASSQGTSGSYTGELFF
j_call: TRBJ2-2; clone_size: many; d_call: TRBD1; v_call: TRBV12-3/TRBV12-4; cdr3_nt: TGTGCCGGAAGGATTCAGGGGGCCGGGGAGCTGTTTTTT; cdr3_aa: CAGRIQGAGELFF
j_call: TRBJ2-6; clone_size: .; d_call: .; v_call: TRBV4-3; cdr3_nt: TGCGCCAGCAGTATAGATCTCTCTGGGGCCAACGTCCTGACTTTC; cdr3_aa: CASSIDLSGANVLTF
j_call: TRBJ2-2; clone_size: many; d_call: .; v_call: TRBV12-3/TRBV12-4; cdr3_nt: TGTGCCAGCAGTTTTCCCGGAGACGGGGAGCTGTTTTTT; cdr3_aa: CASSFPGDGELFF
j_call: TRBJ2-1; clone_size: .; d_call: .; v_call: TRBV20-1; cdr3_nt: TGCAGTGCTAGAGATCCGTCTAGGAATGAGCAGTTCTTC; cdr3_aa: CSARDPSRNEQFF
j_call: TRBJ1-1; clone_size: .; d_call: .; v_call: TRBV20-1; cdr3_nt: TGCAGTGCTAGCGGCTTTGTAGGAGCTTTCTTT; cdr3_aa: CSASGFVGAFF
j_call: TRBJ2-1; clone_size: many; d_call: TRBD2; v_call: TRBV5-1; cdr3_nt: TGCGCCAGCAGCGACCTAGCGGGAGTAGGCAATGAGCAGTTCTTC; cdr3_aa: CASSDLAGVGNEQFF
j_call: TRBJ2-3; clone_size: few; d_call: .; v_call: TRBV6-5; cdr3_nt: TGTGCCAGCAGTTATGGGGGGCCAAGGGATACGCAGTATTTT; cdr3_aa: CASSYGGPRDTQYF
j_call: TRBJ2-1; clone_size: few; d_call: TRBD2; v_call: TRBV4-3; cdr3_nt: TGCGCCAGCAGCCAAGGCCCGCGGGGGGGAGGCAATGAGCAGTTCTTC; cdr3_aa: CASSQGPRGGGNEQFF
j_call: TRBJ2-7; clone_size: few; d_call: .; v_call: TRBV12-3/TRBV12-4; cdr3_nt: TGTGCCAGCAGTTTCTGGCTGAACTACGAGCAGTACTTC; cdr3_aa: CASSFWLNYEQYF
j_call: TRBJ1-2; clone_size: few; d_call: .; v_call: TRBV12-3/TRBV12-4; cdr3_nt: TGTGCCAGCAGAAATGTCAGGGGCACCTATGGCTACACCTTC; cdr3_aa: CASRNVRGTYGYTF
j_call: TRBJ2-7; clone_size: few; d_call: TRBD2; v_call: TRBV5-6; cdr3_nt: TGTGCCAGCAGCGTTGAGCGGGGCTTGGGGGAGCAGTACTTC; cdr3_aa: CASSVERGLGEQYF
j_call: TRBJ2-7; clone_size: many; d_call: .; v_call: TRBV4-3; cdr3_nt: TGCGCCAGCAGCCCGAACGACGGGATCTCCGAGCAGTACTTC; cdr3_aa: CASSPNDGISEQYF
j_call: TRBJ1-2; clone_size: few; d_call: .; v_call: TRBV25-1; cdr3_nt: TGTGCCAGCAGTGAAGGTTGGACAAGTCTTAACTATGGCTACACCTTC; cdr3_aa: CASSEGWTSLNYGYTF
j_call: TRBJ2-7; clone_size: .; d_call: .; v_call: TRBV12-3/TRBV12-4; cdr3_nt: TGTGCCAGCAGCTCGGGGGCCTTGAGCGCCTACGAGCAGTACTTC; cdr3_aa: CASSSGALSAYEQYF
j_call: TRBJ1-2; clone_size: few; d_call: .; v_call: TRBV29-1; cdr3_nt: TGCAGCGTTGAAGATCACGGTGGCTACACCTTC; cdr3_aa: CSVEDHGGYTF
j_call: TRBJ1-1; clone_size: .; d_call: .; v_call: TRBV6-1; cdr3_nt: TGTGCCAGCATCCCCCTAGGGGGTATGAACACTGAAGCTTTCTTT; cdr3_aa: CASIPLGGMNTEAFF
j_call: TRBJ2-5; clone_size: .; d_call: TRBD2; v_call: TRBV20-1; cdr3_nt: TGCAGTGCTAGAGAATACAGGCGGGGGGGCCCGGAGACCCAGTACTTC; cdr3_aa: CSAREYRRGGPETQYF
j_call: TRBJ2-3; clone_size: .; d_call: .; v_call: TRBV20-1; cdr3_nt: TGCAGTGCTAGAGCGGGGGGCGCAGATACGCAGTATTTT; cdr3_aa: CSARAGGADTQYF
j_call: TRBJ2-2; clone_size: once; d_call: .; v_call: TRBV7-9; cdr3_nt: TGTGCCAGCATAGGCAGGACTGACACCGGGGAGCTGTTTTTT; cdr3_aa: CASIGRTDTGELFF
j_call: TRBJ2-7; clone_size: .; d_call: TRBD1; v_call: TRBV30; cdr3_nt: TGTGCCTGGAGTGGTGGGGACAGCTACTACGAGCAGTACTTC; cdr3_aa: CAWSGGDSYYEQYF
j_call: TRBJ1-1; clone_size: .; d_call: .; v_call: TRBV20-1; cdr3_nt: TGCAGTGCCCCGTCTCGGGGAGGTGAAGCTTTCTTT; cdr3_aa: CSAPSRGGEAFF
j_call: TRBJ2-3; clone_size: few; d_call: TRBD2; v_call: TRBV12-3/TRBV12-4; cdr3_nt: TGTGCCAGCAGTTTTCGCGGGAGTTGGACAGATACGCAGTATTTT; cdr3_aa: CASSFRGSWTDTQYF
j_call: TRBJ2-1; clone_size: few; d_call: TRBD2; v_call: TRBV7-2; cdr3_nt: TGTGCCAGCAGCTGGGGGACTAGCGGGAGTGGTGAGCAGTTCTTC; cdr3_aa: CASSWGTSGSGEQFF